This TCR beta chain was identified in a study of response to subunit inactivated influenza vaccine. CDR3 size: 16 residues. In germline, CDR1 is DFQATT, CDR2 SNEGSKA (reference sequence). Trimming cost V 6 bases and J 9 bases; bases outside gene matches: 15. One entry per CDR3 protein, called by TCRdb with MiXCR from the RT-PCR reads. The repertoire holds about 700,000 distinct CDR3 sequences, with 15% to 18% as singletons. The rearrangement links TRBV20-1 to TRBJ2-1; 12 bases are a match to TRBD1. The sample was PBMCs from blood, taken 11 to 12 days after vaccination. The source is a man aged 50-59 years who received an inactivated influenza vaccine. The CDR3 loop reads CSATSSRDRGRVEQFF. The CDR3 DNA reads TGCAGTGCCACGTCGTCTCGGGACAGGGGGCGCGTTGAGCAGTTCTTC.